Described below is a single T cell receptor beta chain sequence and its context. This record belongs to a study of blood T cell repertoires in COVID-19. Overall study: The United States, Italy and Spain supplied acute and convalescent COVID-19 samples. Sources were T cells, B-cell-depleted T cells, or PBMCs; the material itself was cDNA or gDNA.

In the original analysis: Amplifying reference gene primers gave estimates of nucleated cell counts. The protocol was immunoSEQ multiplex PCR, while the TCRdb copy is restricted to in-frame clones and leaves out a portion. The V and J calls and the clone size are those of that table, but D and trimming were determined from the DNA. The sample yields under 200,000 clones, roughly 80% seen once. The sequenced sample was peripheral blood. The clonotype was recovered from a human donor in a cohort sampled during active COVID-19.

The CDR3 nucleotides are TGTGCCACCGACAAGGGGACAACCGGGGCCAACGTCCTGACTTTC. Protein product: CATDKGTTGANVLTF. The chain joins TRBV6-5 to TRBJ2-6, with D perhaps TRBD1 (6 bases). Germline V lookup: CDR1 MNHEY, CDR2 SVGAGI. Trimming cost V 10 bases and J 4 bases, with 17 bases left between them. This CDR3 is 15 amino acids long.